This TCR beta chain was obtained from a study of OX40 agonist ivuxolimab in advanced cancers. Findings and caveats of the study: Individuals who were partial responders at 0.1-3.0 mg/kg had clonal expansion that ranked among the lowest.

Patients were excluded for autoimmune disease history or systemic immunosuppression. A note on this clone: The antigen is undetermined.

Some clones are missing from TCRdb's copy, which holds only in-frame ones; the method was immunoSEQ multiplex PCR. The sample shows roughly 40,000 clones, over 75% of them seen only once. The specimen comprised CD4+ or CD8+ T cells sorted from blood, sampled in a trial of the OX40 agonist ivuxolimab. This receptor was obtained from an adult with an advanced solid tumor such as melanoma, head and neck, liver or kidney cancer.

The CDR3 DNA sequence: TGTGCCAGCAGTGGGGACAGGGCGGCTGGCTATGGCTACACCTTC. Amino acid sequence: CASSGDRAAGYGYTF. This chain connects TRBV2 to TRBJ1-2, with TRBD1 matching 9 bases. Germline V gene lookup returns CDR1 SNHLY and CDR2 FYNNEI. The CDR3 sequence is 15 residues long. Losses at the gene ends were 4 bases for V and 4 bases for J; bases not matched to a gene: 7. The entire variable domain, with the rest obtained from reference TRBV2 and TRBJ1-2, is as follows: EPEVTQTPSHQVTQMGQEVILRCVPISNHLYFYWYRQILGQKVEFLVSFYNNEISEKSEIFDDQFSVERPDGSNFTLKIRSTKLEDSAMYFCASSGDRAAGYGYTFGSGTRLTVV.